This T cell receptor beta chain was obtained from a study of T cell responses to AZD1222 COVID-19 vaccine. Looking at the study overall: Recipients boosted at about 4 weeks or about 12 weeks are pooled.

A remark on this clone: Antigen unknown.

Study results and limitations: It should be noted that donors were predominantly white British and more often female, and clonal diversity was possibly underestimated. Only a handful of people who got AZD1222 tested seropositive at baseline.

Assay: immunoSEQ multiplex PCR; the TCRdb copy retains only in-frame clones and omits some. The sample contains under 150,000 clones, around 87% of which appear only once. Trimming left V 2 bases short and J 8 bases short, with 16 bases between. The CDR3 totals 14 residues. CDR1 is SGHRS, CDR2 YFSETQ, per germline. The chain links TRBV5-1 to TRBJ1-1; D possibly corresponds to TRBD1 (5 bases). Sample: peripheral blood, taken on day 0 of AZD1222 vaccination. The receptor comes from an adult in good health. CDR3 sequence (DNA): TGCGCCAGCAGCTTCGGAGGGGCCGAAAGCGAAGCTTTCTTT. This codes for CASSFGGAESEAFF.